The rows below give T cell receptor beta chains drawn from one sample of a study of T cell responses to AZD1222 COVID-19 vaccine. Measured with immunoSEQ multiplex PCR; TCRdb has only the in-frame clones, and not every one. This table holds some 93,000 clones, 88% found once. Sequencing used peripheral blood, obtained 28 days after the second AZD1222 dose. Every receptor here comes from an adult who received the AZD1222 COVID-19 vaccine. CDR3s include the opening cysteine and the closing phenylalanine or tryptophan.

J gene	V gene	CDR3 protein
TRBJ2-5	TRBV5-6	CASSLGVGETQYF
TRBJ2-2	TRBV19	CASSIGGASGELFF
TRBJ2-2	TRBV11-3	CASSHWDRSNTGELFF
TRBJ2-1	TRBV5-1	CASSLLEAYNEQFF
TRBJ1-3	TRBV30	CAWSERGSGNTIYF
TRBJ1-6	TRBV9	CASSVGPGGPSYNSPLHF
TRBJ2-2	TRBV5-6	CASSSIRYPLNTGELFF
TRBJ2-5	TRBV11-3	CASSLAGTGEETQYF
TRBJ1-3	TRBV13	CASSWGIISGNTIYF
TRBJ2-7	TRBV29-1	CSVVQVVLDHFSYEQYF
TRBJ1-6	TRBV5-1	CASSEDRGNSPLHF
TRBJ1-2	TRBV19	CASSMNRDRHGYGYTF
TRBJ1-1	TRBV6-5	CASTGANSNTEAFF
TRBJ1-2	TRBV15	CATSRGEGGVRYTF
TRBJ2-2	TRBV7-8	CASSLQGWAGELFF
TRBJ2-3	TRBV3-1/TRBV3-2	CASSQVSGSPDTQYF
TRBJ2-4	TRBV27	CASSATYGLGNIQYF
TRBJ1-4	TRBV12-3/TRBV12-4	CASSFGGKEKLFF
TRBJ2-5	TRBV5-4	CASSLALAGLGETQYF
TRBJ1-2	TRBV2	CASTPLTGGDYGYTF
TRBJ1-3	TRBV13	CASSSDRDSGNTIYF
TRBJ2-2	TRBV18	CASSPGGGLTGELFF
TRBJ2-5	TRBV30	CAWSVPGAQYF
TRBJ2-2	TRBV5-1	CASSLRPGTNTGELFF
TRBJ2-3	TRBV19	CASSKLAGAPGADTQYF
TRBJ1-6	TRBV6-1	CASSDGTRASPLHF
TRBJ2-1	TRBV4-2	CASSQEGHTYNEQFF
TRBJ1-2	TRBV19	CASSVDRGNYGYTF
TRBJ2-1	TRBV20-1	CSASELTSDRWEQFF
TRBJ1-1	TRBV7-9	CASSPGQMNTEAFF
TRBJ2-1	TRBV18	CASSPPGVGIHNEQFF
TRBJ2-7	TRBV7-9	CASSFSGGSYEQYF
TRBJ1-3	TRBV12-3/TRBV12-4	CASGGRAGNTIYF
TRBJ1-2	TRBV2	CASSETGDYGYTF
TRBJ1-3	TRBV7-9	CASKQGTGNTIYF
TRBJ2-1	TRBV12-3/TRBV12-4	CASSFSRNEQFF
TRBJ1-3	TRBV7-2	CASSLPEAAGNRNTIYF
TRBJ2-1	TRBV11-2	CASSLQGVSYNEQFF
TRBJ1-6	TRBV5-1	CASSLGDRGNSPLHF
TRBJ2-1	TRBV19	CASSRGQGSYNEQFF
TRBJ1-2	TRBV7-9	CASSLTGSANYGYTF
TRBJ1-4	TRBV19	CASTPGPGTNEKLFF
TRBJ2-7	TRBV2	CASSLTGNEQYF
TRBJ1-6	TRBV14	CASSQVQGYNSPLHF
TRBJ1-2	TRBV4-3	CASSQERGHGYTF
TRBJ1-1	TRBV28	CASSPGGGINTEAFF
TRBJ2-1	TRBV28	CASGRYEQFF
TRBJ2-7	TRBV7-2	CASSLTPSDAYEQYF
TRBJ2-5	TRBV7-9	CASSRRPGLAGGETQYF
TRBJ2-3	TRBV6-5	CASSNRGRAHATQYF
TRBJ1-5	TRBV5-8	CASSFYNQPQHF
TRBJ1-5	TRBV19	CASSVSPGTLNNQPQHF
TRBJ1-1	TRBV2	CASGREGNTEAFF
TRBJ1-4	TRBV5-6	CASGPGTGFLNEKLFF
TRBJ2-2	TRBV4-2	CASSQDPAGYTGELFF
TRBJ2-7	TRBV6-5	CASSYSIGRNGAEQYF
TRBJ2-7	TRBV28	CASSFGLAGFYEQYF
TRBJ2-7	TRBV19	CASSTAGGRTYEQYF
TRBJ2-2	TRBV5-1	CASSLGLAGGYSTGELFF
TRBJ1-6	TRBV7-9	CASSTHGGGGSPLHF